The 28 T cell receptor beta chains below all came from one sample that was sequenced in a study of blood T cell repertoires in COVID-19. Produced via immunoSEQ multiplex PCR; TCRdb's table is partial and in-frame only. The sample lists 200,000 to 250,000 clones; about four fifths were seen once. The sequenced material came from PBMCs or T cells enriched from blood (not recorded which). The receptor source for this set is a woman between 50 and 59 years old with acute COVID-19.

The gene calls are TRBV7-6 and TRBJ2-1; 11 bases are shared with TRBD2. V gave up 3 bases and J gave up 8 bases; unmatched junction bases: 3. There are 14 residues in the CDR3. Germline loops: CDR1 SGHVS, CDR2 FNYEAQ. In DNA form, the CDR3 reads TGTGCCAGCAGCTTTTTAGCGGGAGGGGATGAGCAGTTCTTC. Translated, it gives CASSFLAGGDEQFF.

The chain couples TRBV11-2 to TRBJ1-1; D perhaps matches TRBD1 (5 bases). V was cut by 1 base and J by 5 bases, with 14 bases left in between. Germline values: CDR1 SGHAT, CDR2 FQNNGV. This CDR3 is built from 15 residues. CDR3 sequence: CASSLGGRDRTEAFF. The CDR3 bases are TGTGCCAGCAGCTTAGGGGGCAGGGATCGGACTGAAGCTTTCTTT.

This chain links TRBV7-9 with TRBJ1-2, with D possibly being TRBD1 (5 bases). This CDR3 has 17 residues. From germline, CDR1 is SEHNR and CDR2 FQNEAQ (reference sequence). V gave up 2 bases and J gave up 0 bases, with 16 bases separating them. The CDR3 bases are TGTGCCAGCAGCTTATTTGGGACTCAGCTAGCTAACTATGGCTACACCTTC. Its translation: CASSLFGTQLANYGYTF.

The chain couples TRBV12-3 or TRBV12-4 to TRBJ1-2, with unresolved D. Trimming took off 1 base at V and 8 bases at J, with 11 bases between the two ends. CDR3 size: 13 residues. For the CDR3, the DNA is TGTGCCAGCAGTTTAGTCCTCCCGGGGGGCTACACCTTC. It yields the protein CASSLVLPGGYTF.

The chain combines TRBV5-5 with TRBJ2-3; D might be TRBD2 (5 bases). Per germline, CDR1 SGHKS and CDR2 YYEKEE (reference sequence). The CDR3 runs to 12 residues. V was pared by 4 bases and J by 3 bases, with 6 bases between. The CDR3 nucleotides read TGTGCCAGCAGCGGGGAGACAGATACGCAGTATTTT. Amino acids: CASSGETDTQYF.

The V and J genes are TRBV6-5 and TRBJ2-5, with 10 bases identical to TRBD2. Germline CDR1 is MNHEY and CDR2 is SVGAGI. The CDR3 runs to 14 residues. J lost 3 bases, V lost 4 bases, and 2 bases had no gene match. The CDR3 loop reads CASSFGLAEETQYF. In nucleotides, the CDR3 is TGTGCCAGCAGTTTTGGACTAGCGGAAGAGACCCAGTACTTC.

This clone occurred once. This chain connects TRBV4-2 to TRBJ2-1; 12 positions match TRBD2. This CDR3 has 16 amino acids. Germline V CDR1 and CDR2: LGHNA, YNFKEQ. The V gene end was trimmed by 4 bases and the J gene end by 7 bases; junction bases not matched to a gene: 8. The CDR3 is CASSPRELAGGNEQFF. DNA for the CDR3: TGTGCCAGCAGCCCACGGGAACTAGCGGGAGGAAATGAGCAGTTCTTC.

The chain joins TRBV11-2 to TRBJ2-3; D uncertain. Looked up from germline, CDR1 is SGHAT and CDR2 is FQNNGV. The V end lost 0 bases, the J end lost 4 bases, and 8 bases lay between the germline ends. This CDR3 spans 14 amino acids. The CDR3 spells CASSLDRVADTQYF. The CDR3 region has the DNA TGTGCCAGCAGCTTAGATCGCGTCGCAGATACGCAGTATTTT.

J is TRBJ1-5 and V is TRBV27; a possible D gene is TRBD1 (6 bases). Trimming took 5 bases from V and 6 from J, leaving 20 bases between them. There are 16 residues in the CDR3. Germline assignment: CDR1 MNHEY and CDR2 SMNVEV (reference sequence). The CDR3 region has the DNA TGTGCCAGCAGTCGACGGTCGGGGGGGGCGAGTCAGCCCCAGCATTTT. Protein product: CASSRRSGGASQPQHF.

The chain uses TRBV28 and TRBJ1-5; D uncertain. Germline CDR1 MDHEN, CDR2 SYDVKM. The CDR3 is 12 amino acids. Trimming pared 4 bases from V and 9 bases from J, leaving 10 bases between. The CDR3 protein is CASSSPPRPQHF. CDR3 bases: TGTGCCAGCAGTTCTCCGCCGAGGCCCCAGCATTTT.

The rearrangement joins TRBV19 to TRBJ1-1, with D possibly matching TRBD1 (5 bases). V lost 7 bases and J lost 4, with 19 bases in between. The CDR3 contains 15 residues. The germline V gene encodes CDR1 LNHDA and CDR2 SQIVND (reference sequence). The CDR3 protein is CASTPPGRGGTEAFF. CDR3 sequence (DNA): TGTGCCAGTACCCCCCCTGGTAGGGGCGGCACTGAAGCTTTCTTT.

V is TRBV11-3 and J is TRBJ1-4, with D possibly matching TRBD1 (5 bases). V was shortened by 2 bases and J by 7 bases, with 26 bases between the two germline ends. CDR3 length: 19 amino acids. Germline V gene data show CDR1 as SGHNT and CDR2 as YENEEA. The DNA for the CDR3 is TGTGCCAGCAGCTTATCGCCCAGCCGGGGGGTCTTTTTCGGTGAAAAACTGTTTTTT. This sequence encodes CASSLSPSRGVFFGEKLFF.

The chain employs TRBV27 and TRBJ2-2; TRBD1 agrees at 9 bases. The CDR3 has 17 amino acids. The germline gives CDR1 MNHEY, CDR2 SMNVEV (reference sequence). Unmatched junction bases numbered 13, after V lost 7 bases and J lost 4 bases. The CDR3 loop is CASTGTGWPEATGELFF. For the CDR3, the DNA is TGTGCCAGCACCGGGACAGGGTGGCCCGAGGCCACCGGGGAGCTGTTTTTT.

The rearrangement links TRBV4-3 to TRBJ2-6, with 8 bases matching TRBD1. Germline trimming cut 6 bases from V and 0 bases from J; bases unmatched to any gene: 7. There are 17 residues in the CDR3. Germline-derived CDR1 and CDR2 are LGHNA and YSLEER. The CDR3 DNA sequence: TGCGCCAGCAGAGAGGGACAGGCGACCTCTGGGGCCAACGTCCTGACTTTC. Its translation is CASREGQATSGANVLTF.

The rearrangement uses TRBV3-1 (or the pseudogene TRBV3-2) and TRBJ2-7; D not certain. This CDR3 comprises 12 residues. The germline CDR1 and CDR2 sequences are LGHDT and YNNKEL (reference sequence). V lost 4 bases to trimming and J lost 6 bases, with 10 bases between them. The CDR3 region is CASSLSASEQYF. In DNA, the CDR3 is TGTGCCAGCAGCCTTTCAGCTAGCGAGCAGTACTTC.

Here the CDR3 DNA reads TGTGCCAGTAACGATGGGTGGACACCTAATTCACCCCTCCACTTT. Protein product: CASNDGWTPNSPLHF. The rearrangement links TRBV19 to TRBJ1-6; TRBD1 is a possible D gene (5 bases). V was shortened by 7 bases and J by 6 bases, with 16 bases between the two germline ends. Germline CDR1 is LNHDA and CDR2 is SQIVND (reference sequence). CDR3 length: 15 amino acids.

The chain carries TRBV18 and TRBJ1-1; 9 bases align to TRBD1. Germline assignment: CDR1 KGHSH and CDR2 LQKENI. CDR3 size: 15 residues. J was trimmed by 4 bases and V by 6 bases; bases with no gene match: 9. CDR3: CASSPLQGAPTEAFF. The CDR3 DNA reads TGTGCCAGCTCGCCTTTACAGGGGGCGCCCACTGAAGCTTTCTTT.

V and J are TRBV7-2 and TRBJ2-1; no definite D call. Trimming stripped 5 bases from V and 9 bases from J, with 14 bases between. This CDR3 comprises 13 residues. Germline CDR1 is SGHTA and CDR2 is FQGNSA. For the CDR3, the DNA is TGTGCCAGCAGCCGTCCCCCCCGGAGTGAGCAGTTCTTC. Translation: CASSRPPRSEQFF.

The CDR3 DNA is TGTGCCAGCAGCTTAGGAGGCGGGATTACCGGGGAGCTGTTTTTT. It specifies CASSLGGGITGELFF. J is TRBJ2-2 and V is TRBV7-3, with D perhaps matching TRBD2 (6 bases). Trimming removed 2 bases at V and 5 bases at J, with 12 bases between. The CDR3 is made up of 15 amino acids. Germline CDR1 and CDR2: SGHTA and FQGTGA.

The rearrangement uses TRBV24-1 and TRBJ1-2; D is unclear. Trimming left V 5 bases short and J 0 bases short, with 9 bases between. CDR3 length: 14 amino acids. Looked up from germline, CDR1 is KGHDR and CDR2 is SFDVKD. The CDR3 region is CATSVNTANYGYTF. CDR3 DNA: TGTGCCACCAGTGTCAACACCGCTAACTATGGCTACACCTTC.

The chain employs TRBV19 and TRBJ2-7; 11 nucleotides align to TRBD1. This CDR3 region has 15 residues. Germline V gene lookup returns CDR1 LNHDA and CDR2 SQIVND (reference sequence). V gave up 5 bases and J gave up 2 bases; unmatched junction bases: 5. Here the CDR3 DNA reads TGTGCCAGTAGTCTCCCGGGACAGGGGGCCTACGAGCAGTACTTC. The encoded protein is CASSLPGQGAYEQYF.

This clone was seen a handful of times. The rearrangement links TRBV5-1 to TRBJ1-6; 7 nucleotides match TRBD1. The V and J ends lost 0 bases and 9 bases, in that order; junction bases with no gene match: 6. The CDR3 is 15 amino acids. CDR1 is SGHRS and CDR2 is YFSETQ in the germline V gene. This CDR3 reads CASSLDPGQTSPLHF. Written as DNA, the CDR3 is TGCGCCAGCAGCTTGGATCCGGGACAGACTTCACCCCTCCACTTT. Variable domain in full (rest from reference TRBV5-1 and TRBJ1-6): KAGVTQTPRYLIKTRGQQVTLSCSPISGHRSVSWYQQTPGQGLQFLFEYFSETQRNKGNFPGRFSGRQFSNSRSEMNVSTLELGDSALYLCASSLDPGQTSPLHFGNGTRLTVT.

The chain recombines TRBV29-1 with TRBJ2-7; TRBD2 is a possible D gene (5 bases). This CDR3 is built from 12 residues. Germline V gives CDR1 SQVTM, CDR2 ANQGSEA. The CDR3 here is CSGSHEGYEQYF. CDR3 nucleotides: TGCAGTGGGAGCCACGAGGGCTACGAGCAGTACTTC.

This clone was seen once. This chain joins TRBV19 and TRBJ2-7, with D maybe TRBD2 (7 bases). V was pared by 3 bases and J by 4 bases, with 13 bases between. This CDR3 region has 14 residues. CDR1 is LNHDA and CDR2 is SQIVND in the germline V gene (reference sequence). CDR3 nucleotide sequence: TGTGCCAGTAGTATGGCAGGGGAGGGGTACGAGCAGTACTTC. Amino acids: CASSMAGEGYEQYF. Variable domain in full (rest from reference TRBV19 and TRBJ2-7): DGGITQSPKYLFRKEGQNVTLSCEQNLNHDAMYWYRQDPGQGLRLIYYSQIVNDFQKGDIAEGYSVSREKKESFPLTVTSAQKNPTAFYLCASSMAGEGYEQYFGPGTRLTVT.

The rearrangement uses TRBV4-1 and TRBJ2-5; no firm D call. Trimming took 1 base from V and 1 from J, leaving 7 bases between them. Per germline, CDR1 MGHRA and CDR2 YSYEKL. This CDR3 is 14 amino acids long. This chain's CDR3 is CASSQVGFQETQYF. The CDR3 nucleotides read TGCGCCAGCAGCCAAGTGGGCTTCCAAGAGACCCAGTACTTC.

The genes are TRBV19 and TRBJ1-1; D may be TRBD1 (6 bases). The CDR3 covers 14 residues. The ends were cut back, 5 bases at V and 4 bases at J, with 14 bases in the middle. Germline lookup yields CDR1 LNHDA and CDR2 SQIVND (reference sequence). The CDR3 bases are TGTGCCAGTAGTTTCAGGGGAGGGGGCACTGAAGCTTTCTTT. Translation: CASSFRGGGTEAFF.

This chain uses TRBV28 with TRBJ1-3, with a weak D call TRBD1 (5 bases). This CDR3 is built from 16 residues. The germline CDR1 and CDR2 sequences are MDHEN and SYDVKM. The ends were cut back, 3 bases at V and 2 bases at J, with 14 bases in the middle. CDR3 residues: CASSFSPRVAGNTIYF. Written as DNA, the CDR3 is TGTGCCAGCAGTTTCAGTCCCAGGGTTGCTGGAAACACCATATATTTT.

This chain joins TRBV3-1 (or the pseudogene TRBV3-2) and TRBJ2-3; D is perhaps TRBD1 (5 bases). CDR3 size: 14 residues. Germline V gives CDR1 LGHDT, CDR2 YNNKEL (reference sequence). V dropped 9 bases and J dropped 3 bases, with 16 bases sitting between them. The CDR3: CASQRRGGTDTQYF. The CDR3 region has the DNA TGTGCCAGTCAAAGAAGGGGTGGGACAGATACGCAGTATTTT.